This TCR beta chain is drawn from a study of T cell responses to AZD1222 COVID-19 vaccine. Whole-study results and caveats: Without day 14 samples, only post-peak T cell repertoires were studied.

V lost 3 bases to trimming and J lost 7 bases, with 16 bases between them. CDR1 and CDR2 (germline): DFQATT, SNEGSKA (reference sequence). The CDR3 runs 15 residues. Only in-frame clones appear in the TCRdb table, and some are missing; sequencing was by immunoSEQ multiplex PCR. The data contain about 150,000 clones, more than 75% of them singletons. As for this clone: The antigen is not known.

This sequence joins TRBV20-1 and TRBJ1-6; D gene uncertain. Material: peripheral blood, obtained 28 days after the second AZD1222 dose. The clonotype originates from an adult who received the AZD1222 COVID-19 vaccine. The CDR3 protein is CSASSLDVPNSPLHF. The CDR3 nucleotides read TGCAGTGCTAGTTCCCTTGATGTCCCCAATTCACCCCTCCACTTT.